The sequence of this T cell receptor (beta chain) was determined in a study of shared clonotypes between healthy human individuals. Method: immunoSEQ multiplex PCR; TCRdb's copy keeps in-frame clones and lacks some. The sample lists 850,000 to 1,100,000 clones; roughly 80% were seen once. Germline V gene data show CDR1 as MDHEN and CDR2 as SYDVKM. CDR3 size: 15 residues. V shed 2 bases, J shed 9 bases, and the junction held 11 bases outside the gene matches. Sequencing used memory CD4+ T cells from PBMCs. Subset noted: CD45RA-negative fraction. This chain uses TRBV28 with TRBJ2-7, with 9 bases aligning to TRBD1. This TCR came from a man in his late teens or twenties in good health. Some clones in this sample may be carry-over from other donors' samples. CDR3 residues: CASSLAGRQGVRQYF. CDR3 nucleotides: TGTGCCAGCAGTTTAGCGGGTCGACAGGGGGTTCGGCAGTACTTC.